This T cell receptor beta chain emerged from a study of cytomegalovirus exposure and HLA in healthy donors. The CDR3 spans 17 residues. The ends were cut back, 3 bases at V and 0 bases at J, with 16 bases in the middle. Germline V lookup: CDR1 SGDLS, CDR2 YYNGEE. Study-wide results and limits: Investigators reported around 150 TCR beta chains as tied to cytomegalovirus. Associated with HLA alleles at 0.05 false discovery rate in a later analysis were approximately 17,000 TCR beta sequences. The dataset shows that most TCR sequences were rare, while some public TCRs occurred in many donors. In a later analysis, an Asian-associated ancestry cluster reportedly showed fewer N-insertions than the roughly 700-donor mean.

In the PCR, 60 Vbeta and 13 Jbeta primers were used. The protocol was immunoSEQ multiplex PCR, while the TCRdb copy is restricted to in-frame clones and leaves out a portion. The table records about 120,000 clones, 77% of them present only once. This clone occurred once. Its specificity is unknown. The chain uses TRBV9 and TRBJ1-3; D is uncertain. The receptor was derived from a man between 18 and 29 years old in good health and CMV-seropositive. Sequenced material: PBMCs. The CDR3 here is CASSERRGGSSGNTIYF. CDR3 nucleotides: TGTGCCAGCAGCGAGCGCCGAGGCGGTTCCTCTGGAAACACCATATATTTT.